The rows below give T cell receptor beta chains drawn from one sample of a study of shared clonotypes between healthy human individuals. Assay: immunoSEQ multiplex PCR; the TCRdb copy retains only in-frame clones and omits some. The data show 400,000 to 500,000 clones, around 80% seen once. The sample was PBMCs. All receptors come from a woman aged 40 to 50 in good health. Some clones in this sample may be carry-over from other donors' samples. The CDR3 runs from the conserved cysteine through the conserved F or W. The order of the fields is CDR3 DNA, CDR3 protein, J gene, D gene, clone size, V gene. A D gene is named only where the DNA matches it firmly. Clone size is not always given. Where it is, it says once, few, many or a class for expanded clones.

CDR3 DNA: TGTGCCTGGAGTCCCAGTTGGATGGGGACAGGGGGATCCAATGAGCAGTTCTTC; CDR3 protein: CAWSPSWMGTGGSNEQFF; J gene: TRBJ2-1; D gene: TRBD1; clone size: .; V gene: TRBV30
CDR3 DNA: TGTGGGAGCGCTGGGCGGAGTGGGGGTGGGGAGCAGTACTTC; CDR3 protein: CGSAGRSGGGEQYF; J gene: TRBJ2-7; D gene: .; clone size: .; V gene: TRBV19
CDR3 DNA: TGTGCCAGCAGCTTATACGTTGGTGAAAAACTGTTTTTT; CDR3 protein: CASSLYVGEKLFF; J gene: TRBJ1-4; D gene: .; clone size: .; V gene: TRBV7-2
CDR3 DNA: TGTGCCACCAGCAGAGATATAGGACAGGGCTATGGCTACACCTTC; CDR3 protein: CATSRDIGQGYGYTF; J gene: TRBJ1-2; D gene: TRBD1; clone size: .; V gene: TRBV15
CDR3 DNA: TGTGCCAGCAGTTTTGGGACAGGGGGCCGGGGAACTGAAGCTTTCTTT; CDR3 protein: CASSFGTGGRGTEAFF; J gene: TRBJ1-1; D gene: TRBD1; clone size: .; V gene: TRBV28
CDR3 DNA: TGTGCCAGCAGACATGGACTAGCGGGAGGAGGCGAGCAGTACTTC; CDR3 protein: CASRHGLAGGGEQYF; J gene: TRBJ2-7; D gene: TRBD2; clone size: .; V gene: TRBV28
CDR3 DNA: TGTGCCAGCTCACCGCAGGGGGCTCCCTCAGGAAACACCATATATTTT; CDR3 protein: CASSPQGAPSGNTIYF; J gene: TRBJ1-3; D gene: TRBD1; clone size: .; V gene: TRBV18
CDR3 DNA: TGTGCCAGCAGTGAAGGGTGGGTCTCCTACGAGCAGTACTTC; CDR3 protein: CASSEGWVSYEQYF; J gene: TRBJ2-7; D gene: .; clone size: few; V gene: TRBV6-1
CDR3 DNA: TGTGCCAGCAGTTACGGACAGGACTCCTACGAGCAGTACTTC; CDR3 protein: CASSYGQDSYEQYF; J gene: TRBJ2-7; D gene: TRBD1; clone size: once; V gene: TRBV6-5
CDR3 DNA: TGTGCCAGCTCACCAAAGACAGGGGGCAAGTCTGAAGCTTTCTTT; CDR3 protein: CASSPKTGGKSEAFF; J gene: TRBJ1-1; D gene: TRBD1; clone size: .; V gene: TRBV18
CDR3 DNA: TGTGCCAGCAGTTCTTGGGCCCGGGACCCCCTTCAGCCCCAGCATTTT; CDR3 protein: CASSSWARDPLQPQHF; J gene: TRBJ1-5; D gene: .; clone size: .; V gene: TRBV27
CDR3 DNA: TGTGCCAGCAGCTTCGGGACAGGGGAAAATCAGCCCCAGCATTTT; CDR3 protein: CASSFGTGENQPQHF; J gene: TRBJ1-5; D gene: TRBD1; clone size: .; V gene: TRBV5-8
CDR3 DNA: TGCGCCAGCAGCCTTATACCGGGACAGGGCGAGCAGTACTTC; CDR3 protein: CASSLIPGQGEQYF; J gene: TRBJ2-7; D gene: TRBD1; clone size: many; V gene: TRBV5-1
CDR3 DNA: TGTGCCAGCCGATTGGGGATGGGCAAAAGCTACGAGCAGTACTTC; CDR3 protein: CASRLGMGKSYEQYF; J gene: TRBJ2-7; D gene: .; clone size: .; V gene: TRBV11-2
CDR3 DNA: TGTGCCAGCAGTTTAACAGGGGGCGCGAACTATGGCTACACCTTC; CDR3 protein: CASSLTGGANYGYTF; J gene: TRBJ1-2; D gene: TRBD1; clone size: .; V gene: TRBV28
CDR3 DNA: TGTGCCAGCAGCAGAACAGGGGGCTTGTGGACTGAAGCTTTCTTT; CDR3 protein: CASSRTGGLWTEAFF; J gene: TRBJ1-1; D gene: TRBD1; clone size: once; V gene: TRBV7-8
CDR3 DNA: TGCAGTGCTAGGGCGTCCTACGAGCAGTACTTC; CDR3 protein: CSARASYEQYF; J gene: TRBJ2-7; D gene: .; clone size: .; V gene: TRBV20-1
CDR3 DNA: TGTGCCAGCAGCTTAAACGGGGCCGCCTACGAGCAGTACTTC; CDR3 protein: CASSLNGAAYEQYF; J gene: TRBJ2-7; D gene: .; clone size: many; V gene: TRBV7-6
CDR3 DNA: TGTGCCAGCAGCTTGGGACTAGGAAACAATGAGCAGTTCTTC; CDR3 protein: CASSLGLGNNEQFF; J gene: TRBJ2-1; D gene: TRBD2; clone size: .; V gene: TRBV7-9
CDR3 DNA: TGTGCCAGCAGCTCCGGACTGACCTACTCCTACAATGAGCAGTTCTTC; CDR3 protein: CASSSGLTYSYNEQFF; J gene: TRBJ2-1; D gene: .; clone size: .; V gene: TRBV7-3
CDR3 DNA: TGTGCCAGCAGGAAAGACAGACTTACTGAAGCTTTCTTT; CDR3 protein: CASRKDRLTEAFF; J gene: TRBJ1-1; D gene: .; clone size: .; V gene: TRBV2
CDR3 DNA: TGTGCCTGGGGCGCGGGACTCCGCTACGAGCAGTACTTC; CDR3 protein: CAWGAGLRYEQYF; J gene: TRBJ2-7; D gene: .; clone size: .; V gene: TRBV30
CDR3 DNA: TGCGCCAGCAGCTTGGGACACGAAACAGAAGCTTTCTTT; CDR3 protein: CASSLGHETEAFF; J gene: TRBJ1-1; D gene: .; clone size: once; V gene: TRBV5-1
CDR3 DNA: TGTGCCAGCAGTCCCGAACAGGGGATGGTCGTATGGGCTTTCTTT; CDR3 protein: CASSPEQGMVVWAFF; J gene: TRBJ1-1; D gene: TRBD1; clone size: .; V gene: TRBV28
CDR3 DNA: TGTGCCAGCCTGACTAGCGGGAACTACGAGCAGTACTTC; CDR3 protein: CASLTSGNYEQYF; J gene: TRBJ2-7; D gene: TRBD2; clone size: .; V gene: TRBV6-1
CDR3 DNA: TGTGCCAGCAGCTTAGCGCAGGGTAGGGGTCAGCCCCAGCATTTT; CDR3 protein: CASSLAQGRGQPQHF; J gene: TRBJ1-5; D gene: .; clone size: few; V gene: TRBV7-8
CDR3 DNA: TGTGCCAGCAGCGTGCCGGGACTAGCGGGCCAGGGCCAAGAGACCCAGTACTTC; CDR3 protein: CASSVPGLAGQGQETQYF; J gene: TRBJ2-5; D gene: TRBD2; clone size: .; V gene: TRBV5-4
CDR3 DNA: TGCGCCAGCAGCTTGGCCGTCACAGATACGCAGTATTTT; CDR3 protein: CASSLAVTDTQYF; J gene: TRBJ2-3; D gene: .; clone size: .; V gene: TRBV5-1
CDR3 DNA: TGTGCCAGCTCAACAGGCTATGGCTACACCTTC; CDR3 protein: CASSTGYGYTF; J gene: TRBJ1-2; D gene: .; clone size: .; V gene: TRBV14
CDR3 DNA: TGTGCCAGCAGTGCCGGACGGTGGAACACCATATATTTT; CDR3 protein: CASSAGRWNTIYF; J gene: TRBJ1-3; D gene: .; clone size: .; V gene: TRBV2
CDR3 DNA: TGTGCCAGCAGTGAAGTGGGGGGTGGCGAGCAGTACTTC; CDR3 protein: CASSEVGGGEQYF; J gene: TRBJ2-7; D gene: .; clone size: .; V gene: TRBV2
CDR3 DNA: TGTGCCACCAGGGGACCCGTGTACCAAGAGACCCAGTACTTC; CDR3 protein: CATRGPVYQETQYF; J gene: TRBJ2-5; D gene: .; clone size: few; V gene: TRBV27
CDR3 DNA: TGTGCCAGCAGTGAGCAGGGAAAAACCGGGGAGCTGTTTTTT; CDR3 protein: CASSEQGKTGELFF; J gene: TRBJ2-2; D gene: .; clone size: many; V gene: TRBV25-1
CDR3 DNA: TGTGCCAGCACCCGCGAGGGACGGGAGCAGTACTTC; CDR3 protein: CASTREGREQYF; J gene: TRBJ2-7; D gene: .; clone size: few; V gene: TRBV7-9